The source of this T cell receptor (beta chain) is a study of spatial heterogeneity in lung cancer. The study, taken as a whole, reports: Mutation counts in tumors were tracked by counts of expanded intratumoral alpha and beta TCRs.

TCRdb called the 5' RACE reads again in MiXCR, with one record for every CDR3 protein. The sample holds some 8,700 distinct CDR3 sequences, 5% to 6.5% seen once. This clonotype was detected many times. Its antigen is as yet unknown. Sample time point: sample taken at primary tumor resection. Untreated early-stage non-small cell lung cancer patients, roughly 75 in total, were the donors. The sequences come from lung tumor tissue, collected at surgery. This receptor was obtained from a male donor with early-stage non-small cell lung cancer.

The DNA for the CDR3 is TGTGCCAGCAGCTTACCTTCATCGACCGCTTTAAATGAAAAACTGTTTTTT. Its protein product is CASSLPSSTALNEKLFF. V and J are TRBV7-2 and TRBJ1-4; no reliable D call. The V end lost 2 bases, the J end lost 5 bases, and 18 bases lay between the germline ends. The CDR3 length is 17 residues. Per germline, CDR1 SGHTA and CDR2 FQGNSA.